This TCR beta chain was identified during a study of blood T cell repertoires in COVID-19. Study-level information: The cDNA or gDNA used as material had been derived from T cells, B-cell-depleted T cells, or PBMCs.

Clinical history as reported by participants underpinned cohort assignment. CDR3 length equals 12 residues. V lost 5 bases to trimming and J lost 1 base, with 5 bases between them. CDR1 SGHVS and CDR2 FQNEAQ come from the germline V gene. A remark on this clone: This specimen includes other DNA sequences encoding the same CDR3.

Per the original methods: Nucleated cell counts were estimated from reference gene primer amplification. Assay used: immunoSEQ multiplex PCR; TCRdb lists only in-frame clones, some missing. That table supplies the V and J calls and clone size; D and trimming were determined from the DNA. This table holds 380,000 or so clones, around 87% found once. The chain recombines TRBV7-8 with TRBJ1-2; D is uncertain. Specimen: PBMCs or T cells enriched from blood (not recorded which). This clonotype was sampled from a woman aged 25 to 45 with acute COVID-19. The CDR3 DNA is TGTGCCAGCAGCCCCGGTAACTATGGCTACACCTTC. As protein: CASSPGNYGYTF.